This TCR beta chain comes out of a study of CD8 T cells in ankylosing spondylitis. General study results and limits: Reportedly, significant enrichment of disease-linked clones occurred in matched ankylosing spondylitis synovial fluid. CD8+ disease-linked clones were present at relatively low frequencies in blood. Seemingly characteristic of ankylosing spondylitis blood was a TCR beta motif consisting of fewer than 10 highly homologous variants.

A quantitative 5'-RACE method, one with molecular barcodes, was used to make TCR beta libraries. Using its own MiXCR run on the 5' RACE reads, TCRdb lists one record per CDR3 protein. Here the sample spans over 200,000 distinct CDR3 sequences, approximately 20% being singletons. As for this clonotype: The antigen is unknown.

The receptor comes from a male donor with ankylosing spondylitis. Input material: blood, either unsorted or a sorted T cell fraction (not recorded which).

The CDR3 is CAWSQGASNQPQHF. The CDR3 DNA is TGTGCCTGGAGTCAGGGGGCGAGCAATCAGCCCCAGCATTTT. The rearrangement joins TRBV30 to TRBJ1-5, with TRBD1 matching over 8 bases. The CDR3 is made up of 14 amino acids. V shed 2 bases, J shed 1 base, and the junction held 1 base outside the gene matches. Germline V gene lookup returns CDR1 GTSNPN and CDR2 SVGIG (reference sequence).